Below, 12 T cell receptor beta chains from the same sample are listed, as sequenced in a study of cytomegalovirus exposure and HLA in healthy donors. Both 60 Vbeta primers and 13 Jbeta primers went into the PCR. Data came from immunoSEQ multiplex PCR; TCRdb stores just in-frame clones and leaves some out. The sample yields 90,000 or so clones, over 65% seen once. Sequencing was performed on PBMCs. The receptor source for this set is a man aged 45-65 years in good health and CMV-seronegative.

V gene TRBV29-1 combines with J gene TRBJ2-7; TRBD2 agrees at 10 bases. Germline trimming cut 7 bases from V and 2 bases from J; bases unmatched to any gene: 8. The germline CDR1 and CDR2 sequences are SQVTM and ANQGSEA. This CDR3 region has 14 residues. The CDR3 loop reads CSALGTSETYEQYF. CDR3 DNA: TGCAGCGCGCTCGGGACTAGCGAAACCTACGAGCAGTACTTC.

J is TRBJ2-2 and V is TRBV28; 8 nucleotides align to TRBD1. Trimming cost V 6 bases and J 2 bases; bases outside gene matches: 11. The CDR3 has 17 amino acids. Germline lookup yields CDR1 MDHEN and CDR2 SYDVKM. CDR3 loop: CASSSIWGQANTGELFF. Written as DNA, the CDR3 is TGTGCCAGCAGCTCAATATGGGGACAGGCCAACACCGGGGAGCTGTTTTTT.

This rearrangement joins TRBV10-3 to TRBJ2-2, with D perhaps TRBD2 (6 bases). V dropped 1 base and J dropped 1 base, with 10 bases sitting between them. The CDR3 consists of 16 residues. The germline gives CDR1 ENHRY, CDR2 SYGVKD. For the CDR3, the DNA is TGTGCCATCAGTGAGTTGGGACTGGGGAACACCGGGGAGCTGTTTTTT. It translates to CAISELGLGNTGELFF.

The genes are TRBV18 and TRBJ2-1, with TRBD2 identical over 13 bases. CDR1 and CDR2 from the germline V gene are KGHSH and LQKENI. After removal of 4 bases from V and 5 bases from J, the junction contained 2 bases not matched to a gene. There are 15 residues in the CDR3. CDR3 in DNA: TGTGCCAGCTCACGAGGACTAGCGGGAGACAATGAGCAGTTCTTC. Protein product: CASSRGLAGDNEQFF.

Concerning this clone itself: Other DNA sequences in this specimen translate into the identical CDR3. The chain has TRBV9 and TRBJ2-5; 7 positions match TRBD2. Germline values: CDR1 SGDLS, CDR2 YYNGEE. This CDR3 is built from 15 residues. V gave up 5 bases and J gave up 3 bases; unmatched junction bases: 10. CDR3 loop: CASSSRLAEEETQYF. CDR3 in DNA: TGTGCCAGCAGTTCTAGGCTAGCGGAGGAAGAGACCCAGTACTTC.

DNA for the CDR3: TGTGCCAGCAGAACTAGCGGGAGGACCGCGCAGTATTTT. The encoded protein is CASRTSGRTAQYF. The chain joins TRBV28 to TRBJ2-3, with 12 bases fitting TRBD2. Germline V gives CDR1 MDHEN, CDR2 SYDVKM. Trimming cost V 6 bases and J 10 bases; bases outside gene matches: 5. The length of the CDR3 is 13 residues.

The gene calls are TRBV4-2 and TRBJ1-5; no reliable D call. There are 15 residues in the CDR3. Germline assignment: CDR1 LGHNA and CDR2 YNFKEQ. Trimming removed 0 bases from V and 0 bases from J, with 6 bases in between. The CDR3 nucleotides are TGTGCCAGCAGCCAAGATCAGAATAGCAATCAGCCCCAGCATTTT. Translating it yields CASSQDQNSNQPQHF.

This chain links TRBV7-9 with TRBJ2-3, with TRBD2 as a possible D gene (5 bases). The germline V gene encodes CDR1 SEHNR and CDR2 FQNEAQ (reference sequence). V lost 4 bases and J 1 base, leaving 12 bases between the germline ends. CDR3 length: 15 amino acids. The CDR3 loop reads CASSSLGKRTDTQYF. The CDR3 DNA reads TGTGCCAGCAGCTCCCTCGGGAAACGCACAGATACGCAGTATTTT. Together with reference TRBV7-9 and TRBJ2-3, the CDR3 gives the full variable domain: DTGVSQNPRHKITKRGQNVTFRCDPISEHNRLYWYRQTLGQGPEFLTYFQNEAQLEKSRLLSDRFSAERPKGSFSTLEIQRTEQGDSAMYLCASSSLGKRTDTQYFGPGTRLTVL.

This chain connects TRBV25-1 to TRBJ2-5, with 13 bases fitting TRBD2. Germline CDR1 MGHDK, CDR2 SYGVNS. This CDR3 region has 16 residues. Trimming removed 2 bases from V and 4 bases from J; junction bases left unmatched: 4. CDR3 DNA: TGTGCCAGCAGTGAAACTAGCGGGAGGGGGGGAGAGACCCAGTACTTC. The encoded protein is CASSETSGRGGETQYF.

The chain carries TRBV28 and TRBJ2-1; 10 nucleotides agree with TRBD2. The CDR3 loop spans 13 amino acids. With 7 bases clipped from V and 7 bases from J, the junction kept 4 bases outside the gene matches. Looked up from germline, CDR1 is MDHEN and CDR2 is SYDVKM. The CDR3 bases are TGTGCCAGCACACTAGCGGGATTGAATGAGCAGTTCTTC. Its protein is CASTLAGLNEQFF.

The chain couples TRBV28 to TRBJ2-7; a possible D gene is TRBD2 (5 bases). The CDR3 covers 11 residues. CDR1 MDHEN and CDR2 SYDVKM come from the germline V gene. V was trimmed by 9 bases and J by 4 bases, leaving 10 bases between them. CDR3 protein: CASRRLYEQYF. In DNA, the CDR3 is TGTGCCAGTAGGAGACTATACGAGCAGTACTTC.

The chain recombines TRBV2 with TRBJ2-3, with 10 bases that match TRBD2. Germline lookup yields CDR1 SNHLY and CDR2 FYNNEI. V was pared by 2 bases and J by 4 bases, with 6 bases of the junction left unmatched. This CDR3 contains 16 residues. The CDR3 DNA follows: TGTGCCAGCAGTGAACGGGCAGCGGGAGGGTCAGATACGCAGTATTTT. Translated: CASSERAAGGSDTQYF. Combining the CDR3 with reference TRBV2 and TRBJ2-3 gives the whole variable domain EPEVTQTPSHQVTQMGQEVILRCVPISNHLYFYWYRQILGQKVEFLVSFYNNEISEKSEIFDDQFSVERPDGSNFTLKIRSTKLEDSAMYFCASSERAAGGSDTQYFGPGTRLTVL.